A single sample is the source of the 25 T cell receptor beta chains below, sequenced in a study of blood T cells in healthy people across ages. The use of a sample-barcoded 5' primer and a J-beta primer mix characterized a second PCR of roughly 6 to 12 cycles. TCRdb processed the 5' RACE reads anew with MiXCR; each CDR3 protein has one entry. The sample lists 1,300,000 or so distinct CDR3 sequences, around 59% occurring once. Sequencing input: blood. These receptors came from a man younger than 35 in good health.

This clonotype was picked up one time. This sequence joins TRBV20-1 and TRBJ1-6; 7 bases align to TRBD1. This CDR3 is 14 amino acids long. Per germline, CDR1 DFQATT and CDR2 SNEGSKA (reference sequence). Unmatched junction bases numbered 3, after V lost 0 bases and J lost 7 bases. The CDR3 DNA sequence: TGCAGTGCTAGAGATGACAGGGAAAATTCACCCCTCCACTTT. This encodes CSARDDRENSPLHF.

The chain is built from TRBV6-7 and TRBJ2-7; the D call may be TRBD1 or TRBD2 (5 bases each). TRBV6-7 is marked as an open reading frame, function uncertain. The CDR3 contains 14 residues. Trimming took 2 bases from V and 2 from J, leaving 10 bases between them. As DNA, the CDR3 is TGTGCCAGCAGTTACCCACGGGGACCCTACGAGCAGTACTTC. Protein product: CASSYPRGPYEQYF.

V and J are TRBV15 and TRBJ2-7, with TRBD1 identical over 9 bases. This CDR3 comprises 16 residues. Trimming cost V 5 bases and J 1 base; bases outside gene matches: 9. Per the germline V gene, CDR1 is LNHNV and CDR2 is YYDKDF (reference sequence). The CDR3 loop is CATSGQQGAISYEQYF. CDR3 DNA sequence: TGTGCCACCAGCGGACAACAGGGGGCAATTTCCTACGAGCAGTACTTC.

This clonotype was seen a handful of times. This chain joins TRBV6-2 or TRBV6-3 and TRBJ1-1; D not certain. The CDR3 loop spans 16 amino acids. V lost 0 bases, J lost 0 bases, and 11 bases lay in between. Germline CDR1 and CDR2: MNHEY and SVGEGT. CDR3 in DNA: TGTGCCAGCAGTTACTCACCCCGGGTAATGAACACTGAAGCTTTCTTT. Translated, it gives CASSYSPRVMNTEAFF.

The rearrangement uses TRBV12-5 and TRBJ2-1; D may be TRBD2 (6 bases). The CDR3 has 17 amino acids. The germline V gene encodes CDR1 LGHNT and CDR2 FRNRAP. Trimming pared 0 bases from V and 2 bases from J, leaving 14 bases between. The CDR3 region has the DNA TGTGCTAGTGGTTTGGTACTTGCGCGGGGCGCCTACAATGAGCAGTTCTTC. As protein: CASGLVLARGAYNEQFF.

This clonotype appeared a few times. The V gene is TRBV5-1, the J gene TRBJ2-3, with D unresolved. Germline V lookup: CDR1 SGHRS, CDR2 YFSETQ. The V end was cut by 0 bases, the J end by 3 bases, with 11 bases between. The CDR3 is 15 residues long. The CDR3, as DNA: TGCGCCAGCAGCTTGGATGGGGATATGACAGATACGCAGTATTTT. This encodes CASSLDGDMTDTQYF. Looking up the rest from reference TRBV5-1 and TRBJ2-3 gives the full variable domain: KAGVTQTPRYLIKTRGQQVTLSCSPISGHRSVSWYQQTPGQGLQFLFEYFSETQRNKGNFPGRFSGRQFSNSRSEMNVSTLELGDSALYLCASSLDGDMTDTQYFGPGTRLTVL.

The chain carries TRBV5-1 and TRBJ2-2, with a tentative D call TRBD1 (6 bases). The V end was cut by 2 bases, the J end by 5 bases, with 13 bases between. The CDR3 has 15 amino acids. Per germline, CDR1 SGHRS and CDR2 YFSETQ. CDR3 sequence: CASSFQGQGTGELFF. The CDR3 DNA reads TGCGCCAGCAGCTTCCAGGGGCAAGGAACCGGGGAGCTGTTTTTT.

The chain links TRBV6-1 to TRBJ1-2; possible D gene TRBD1, 5 bases. Germline V gene data show CDR1 as MNHNS and CDR2 as SASEGT. Trimming took off 3 bases at V and 0 bases at J, with 8 bases between the two ends. The CDR3 runs 14 residues. The CDR3 DNA reads as TGTGCCAGCAGTGATCGGGGCGCTAACTATGGCTACACCTTC. It codes for CASSDRGANYGYTF.

This clonotype was counted once. The rearrangement uses TRBV14 and TRBJ2-5; 10 bases line up with TRBD2. Germline V lookup: CDR1 SGHDN, CDR2 FVKESK. Trimming at V came to 1 base and at J to 5 bases, leaving 13 bases not matched to a gene. The CDR3 contains 18 residues. CDR3: CASSQGPLAGVLRETQYF. The CDR3 DNA sequence: TGTGCCAGCAGCCAAGGGCCGCTAGCGGGAGTCTTAAGGGAGACCCAGTACTTC. Looking up the rest from reference TRBV14 and TRBJ2-5 gives the full variable domain: EAGVTQFPSHSVIEKGQTVTLRCDPISGHDNLYWYRRVMGKEIKFLLHFVKESKQDESGMPNNRFLAERTGGTYSTLKVQPAELEDSGVYFCASSQGPLAGVLRETQYFGPGTRLLVL.

The chain joins TRBV20-1 to TRBJ2-7; D might be TRBD1 or TRBD2, each matching 6 bases. V was trimmed by 6 bases and J by 7 bases, leaving 31 bases between them. CDR1 DFQATT and CDR2 SNEGSKA come from the germline V gene (reference sequence). The CDR3 is made up of 17 amino acids. The CDR3 is CSARGPSGAPLYNEQYF. CDR3 sequence (DNA): TGCAGTGCCAGGGGACCGTCGGGAGCCCCCCTTTACAATGAGCAGTACTTC.

The chain couples TRBV7-2 to TRBJ1-1; no firm D call. CDR3 length: 13 residues. V lost 2 bases, J lost 8 bases, and 12 bases lay in between. Germline loops: CDR1 SGHTA, CDR2 FQGNSA. The DNA of the CDR3 is TGTGCCAGCAGCTTAAGTAGGGCCGGAGAAGCTTTCTTT. Protein product: CASSLSRAGEAFF.

This rearrangement joins TRBV29-1 to TRBJ2-7, with D hard to call. Germline V lookup: CDR1 SQVTM, CDR2 ANQGSEA. With 2 bases removed from V and 2 bases from J, the gap between germline ends came to 7 bases. The CDR3 is 12 amino acids. The CDR3 sequence is CSVEQAPYEQYF. For the CDR3, the DNA is TGCAGCGTTGAACAGGCTCCCTACGAGCAGTACTTC.

This clonotype was seen a handful of times. The gene calls are TRBV11-2 and TRBJ1-5, with D possibly matching TRBD1 (6 bases). Germline V gives CDR1 SGHAT, CDR2 FQNNGV. The V end lost 5 bases, the J end lost 1 base, and 9 bases lay between the germline ends. This CDR3 spans 14 amino acids. The CDR3 DNA follows: TGTGCCAGCAGCGTGGACAGCAGCAATCAGCCCCAGCATTTT. This codes for CASSVDSSNQPQHF.

This sequence joins TRBV29-1 and TRBJ2-4; 8 nucleotides agree with TRBD1. The tail of the sequence fits TRBJ2-7 better, so the J call may be wrong. CDR1 is SQVTM and CDR2 is ANQGSEA in the germline V gene. This CDR3 comprises 14 residues. The CDR3 protein is CSVGVGTGEYEQYF. CDR3 DNA: TGCAGCGTGGGGGTAGGGACAGGAGAGTACGAGCAGTACTTC.

This sequence joins TRBV3-1 and TRBJ2-1; unclear D gene. This CDR3 has 15 residues. Trimming shortened V by 0 bases and J by 7 bases, and 13 bases separated the two germline ends. CDR1 is LGHDT, CDR2 YNNKEL, per germline (reference sequence). The CDR3 region has the DNA TGTGCCAGCAGCCAAGACAGGTTCATAGGAAATGAGCAGTTCTTC. Translated: CASSQDRFIGNEQFF.

The gene calls are TRBV3-1 and TRBJ1-2, with a tentative D call TRBD1 (5 bases). The V gene lost 3 bases and the J gene lost 4 bases, with 12 bases spanning the gap. The CDR3 runs 14 residues. Germline lookup yields CDR1 LGHDT and CDR2 YNNKEL (reference sequence). The CDR3 DNA reads TGTGCCAGCAGCCAGGGGGAAGTTTTCTATGGCTACACCTTC. Its translation is CASSQGEVFYGYTF.

The sample holds one count of this clonotype. This chain connects TRBV2 to TRBJ2-5; the match to TRBD1 covers 7 bases. This CDR3 region has 14 residues. Germline V gene data show CDR1 as SNHLY and CDR2 as FYNNEI. The trim removed 3 bases at V and 3 bases at J, leaving 4 bases unmatched. This CDR3 is CASSDSQGKETQYF. The CDR3 DNA is TGTGCCAGCAGTGATTCACAGGGGAAAGAGACCCAGTACTTC.

This clonotype showed up just a few times. V and J are TRBV7-2 and TRBJ2-2; D gene unclear. The V end was cut by 2 bases, the J end by 2 bases, with 6 bases between. The CDR3 consists of 14 residues. Per the germline V gene, CDR1 is SGHTA and CDR2 is FQGNSA. CDR3 in DNA: TGTGCCAGCAGCTTATTTCCCAACACCGGGGAGCTGTTTTTT. Translated, it gives CASSLFPNTGELFF.

This chain connects TRBV5-4 to TRBJ2-1; 7 bases align to TRBD2. Trimming removed 2 bases from V and 0 bases from J; junction bases left unmatched: 5. Germline V gives CDR1 SGHNT, CDR2 YYREEE (reference sequence). The CDR3 contains 16 residues. The CDR3 sequence: CASSFPGGSSYNEQFF. In DNA, the CDR3 is TGTGCCAGCAGCTTTCCGGGCGGGAGCTCCTACAATGAGCAGTTCTTC.

This clonotype was observed once. The chain employs TRBV7-9 and TRBJ2-1; 7 positions agree with TRBD1. CDR3 length equals 13 residues. Germline V gene lookup returns CDR1 SEHNR and CDR2 FQNEAQ (reference sequence). V gave up 4 bases and J gave up 8 bases; unmatched junction bases: 5. The CDR3 region is CASSSAGGDEQFF. As DNA, the CDR3 is TGTGCCAGCAGCTCCGCAGGGGGAGATGAGCAGTTCTTC.

The chain recombines TRBV12-3 or TRBV12-4 with TRBJ2-1, with 10 positions matching TRBD2. The CDR3 loop spans 15 amino acids. Unmatched junction bases numbered 9, after V lost 5 bases and J lost 8 bases. CDR3 residues: CASSQPGLANDEQFF. DNA of the CDR3: TGTGCCAGCAGTCAACCGGGACTAGCGAACGATGAGCAGTTCTTC.

J is TRBJ1-2 and V is TRBV12-3 or TRBV12-4, with 7 bases identical to TRBD1. The trim removed 6 bases at V and 1 base at J, leaving 8 bases unmatched. The CDR3 contains 15 residues. The CDR3 DNA reads as TGTGCCAGCAGCCTTGGACAGGTTGTTAACTATGGCTACACCTTC. Translating it yields CASSLGQVVNYGYTF.

This clonotype has at least ten counts. The chain links TRBV6-6 to TRBJ2-5; D call uncertain. CDR1 is MNHNY and CDR2 is SVGAGI in the germline V gene (reference sequence). The CDR3 sequence is 12 residues long. Trimming removed 0 bases from V and 5 bases from J, with 4 bases in between. The CDR3, as DNA: TGTGCCAGCAGTTACTCGAGGGAGACCCAGTACTTC. Its protein is CASSYSRETQYF.

The CDR3 DNA reads as TGTGCCAGTAGTTTCTTCTCGGGACAGGGGGTAACCGGGGAGCTGTTTTTT. This translates into CASSFFSGQGVTGELFF. The chain employs TRBV19 and TRBJ2-2; 11 bases align to TRBD1. The J segment lost 5 bases and the V segment lost 5 bases, leaving 10 bases of the junction unmatched. The CDR3 extends over 17 amino acids. From germline, CDR1 is LNHDA and CDR2 SQIVND (reference sequence).

This clonotype showed up just a few times. The chain employs TRBV6-5 and TRBJ2-1; D gene unclear. Germline values: CDR1 MNHEY, CDR2 SVGAGI. This CDR3 comprises 14 residues. V gave up 8 bases and J gave up 4 bases, with 15 bases separating them. CDR3 residues: CASSQTDGYNEQFF. The CDR3 DNA reads as TGTGCCAGCTCCCAGACGGACGGATACAATGAGCAGTTCTTC.